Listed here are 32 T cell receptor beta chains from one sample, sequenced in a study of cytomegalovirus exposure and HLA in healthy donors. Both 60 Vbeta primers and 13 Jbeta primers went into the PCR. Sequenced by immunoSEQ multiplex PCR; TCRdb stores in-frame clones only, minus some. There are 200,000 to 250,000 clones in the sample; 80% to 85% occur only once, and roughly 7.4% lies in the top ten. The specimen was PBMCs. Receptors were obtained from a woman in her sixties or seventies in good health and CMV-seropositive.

The chain's CDR3 is CASINQETGEGYTF. The CDR3 DNA follows: TGTGCCAGCATCAATCAGGAGACCGGGGAGGGCTACACCTTC. The chain couples TRBV5-4 to TRBJ1-2; no reliable D call. Germline CDR1 SGHNT, CDR2 YYREEE (reference sequence). The CDR3 sequence is 14 residues long. Trimming took off 6 bases at V and 8 bases at J, with 20 bases between the two ends.

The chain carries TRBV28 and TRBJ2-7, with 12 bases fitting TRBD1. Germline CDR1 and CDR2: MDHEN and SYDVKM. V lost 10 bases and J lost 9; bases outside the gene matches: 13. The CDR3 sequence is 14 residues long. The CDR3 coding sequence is TGTGCCACGAAGACGGGACAGGGGGCGGTAGGGCAGTACTTC. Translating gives CATKTGQGAVGQYF.

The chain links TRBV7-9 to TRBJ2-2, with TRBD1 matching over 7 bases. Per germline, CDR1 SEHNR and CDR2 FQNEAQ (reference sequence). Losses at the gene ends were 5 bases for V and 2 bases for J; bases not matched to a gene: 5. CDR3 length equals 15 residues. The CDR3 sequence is CASSPGTDNTGELFF. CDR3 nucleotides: TGTGCCAGCAGCCCCGGGACAGATAACACCGGGGAGCTGTTTTTT.

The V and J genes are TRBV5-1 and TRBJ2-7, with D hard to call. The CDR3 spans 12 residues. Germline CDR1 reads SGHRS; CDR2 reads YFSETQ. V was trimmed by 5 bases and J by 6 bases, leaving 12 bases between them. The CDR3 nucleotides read TGCGCCAGCAGTTATACGGGTGGCGAGCAGTACTTC. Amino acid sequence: CASSYTGGEQYF.

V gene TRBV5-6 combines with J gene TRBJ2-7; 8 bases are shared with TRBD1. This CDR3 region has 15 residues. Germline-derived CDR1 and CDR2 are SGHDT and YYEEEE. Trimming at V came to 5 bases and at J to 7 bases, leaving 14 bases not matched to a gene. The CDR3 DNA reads TGTGCCAGCAGTCTGCGGCGGACAGGGAGTGGAGAGCAGTACTTC. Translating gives CASSLRRTGSGEQYF. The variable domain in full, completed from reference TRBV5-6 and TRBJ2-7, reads DAGVTQSPTHLIKTRGQQVTLRCSPKSGHDTVSWYQQALGQGPQFIFQYYEEEERQRGNFPDRFSGHQFPNYSSELNVNALLLGDSALYLCASSLRRTGSGEQYFGPGTRLTVT.

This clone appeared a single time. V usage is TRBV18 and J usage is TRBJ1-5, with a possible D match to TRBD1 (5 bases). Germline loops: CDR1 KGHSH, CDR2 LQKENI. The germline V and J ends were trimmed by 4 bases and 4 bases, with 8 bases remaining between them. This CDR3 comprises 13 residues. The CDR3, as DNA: TGTGCCAGCTCACGGGGGGAGAATCAGCCCCAGCATTTT. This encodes CASSRGENQPQHF.

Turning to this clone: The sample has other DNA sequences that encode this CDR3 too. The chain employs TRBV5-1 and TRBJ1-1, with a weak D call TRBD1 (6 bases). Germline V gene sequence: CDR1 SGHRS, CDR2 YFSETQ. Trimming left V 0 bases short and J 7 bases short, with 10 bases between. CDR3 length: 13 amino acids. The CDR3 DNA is TGCGCCAGCAGCTTGGACAGGGTCGGTGAAGCTTTCTTT. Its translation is CASSLDRVGEAFF.

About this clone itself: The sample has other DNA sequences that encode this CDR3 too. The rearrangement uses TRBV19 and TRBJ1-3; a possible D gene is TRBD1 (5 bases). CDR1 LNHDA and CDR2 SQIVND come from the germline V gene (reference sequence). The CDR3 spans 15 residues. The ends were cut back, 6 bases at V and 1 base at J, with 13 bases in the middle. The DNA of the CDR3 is TGTGCCAGTAGGCGGGACCGCAGTTCTGGAAACACCATATATTTT. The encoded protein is CASRRDRSSGNTIYF.

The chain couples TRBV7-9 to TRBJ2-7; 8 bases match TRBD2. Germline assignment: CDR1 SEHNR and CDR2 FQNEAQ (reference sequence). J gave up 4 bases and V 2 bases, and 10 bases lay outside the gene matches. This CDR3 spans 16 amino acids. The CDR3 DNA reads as TGTGCCAGCAGCTTATGGCGTTTAGCGGGGTCGTACGAGCAGTACTTC. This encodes CASSLWRLAGSYEQYF.

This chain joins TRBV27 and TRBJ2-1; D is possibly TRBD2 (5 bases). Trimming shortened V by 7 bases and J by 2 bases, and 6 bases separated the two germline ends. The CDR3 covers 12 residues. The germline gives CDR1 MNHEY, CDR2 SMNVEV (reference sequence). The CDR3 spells CASTGTYNEQFF. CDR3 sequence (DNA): TGTGCCAGCACCGGGACCTACAATGAGCAGTTCTTC.

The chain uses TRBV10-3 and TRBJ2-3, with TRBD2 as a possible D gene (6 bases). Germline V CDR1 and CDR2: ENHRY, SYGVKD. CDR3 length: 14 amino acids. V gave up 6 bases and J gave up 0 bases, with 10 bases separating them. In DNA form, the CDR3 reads TGTGCCATCAGGGCAGGGACTAGCACAGATACGCAGTATTTT. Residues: CAIRAGTSTDTQYF.

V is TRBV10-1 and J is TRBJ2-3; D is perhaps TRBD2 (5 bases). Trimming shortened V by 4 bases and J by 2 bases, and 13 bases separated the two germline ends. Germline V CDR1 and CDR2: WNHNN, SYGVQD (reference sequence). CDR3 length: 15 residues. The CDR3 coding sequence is TGCGCCAGCAGTGGTAGGAGGCGAGACACAGATACGCAGTATTTT. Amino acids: CASSGRRRDTDTQYF.

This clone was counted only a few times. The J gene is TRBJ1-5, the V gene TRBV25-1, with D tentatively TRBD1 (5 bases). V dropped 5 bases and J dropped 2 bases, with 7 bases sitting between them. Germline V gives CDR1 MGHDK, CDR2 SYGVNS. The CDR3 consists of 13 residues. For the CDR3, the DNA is TGTGCCAGCAGTTGGGGGGGCAATCAGCCCCAGCATTTT. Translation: CASSWGGNQPQHF.

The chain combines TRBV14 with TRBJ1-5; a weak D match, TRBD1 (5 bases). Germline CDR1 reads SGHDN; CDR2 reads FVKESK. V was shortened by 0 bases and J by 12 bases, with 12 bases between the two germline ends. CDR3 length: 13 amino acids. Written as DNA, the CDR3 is TGTGCCAGCAGCCAAGAAGGGTGGGGCGGCCAGCATTTT. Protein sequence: CASSQEGWGGQHF.

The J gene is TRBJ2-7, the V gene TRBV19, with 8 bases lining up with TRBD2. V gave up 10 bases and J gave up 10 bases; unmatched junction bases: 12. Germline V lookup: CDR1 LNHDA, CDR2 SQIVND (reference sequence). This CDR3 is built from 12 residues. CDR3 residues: CATTDVREVQYF. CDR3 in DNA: TGTGCCACCACGGATGTGCGGGAGGTTCAGTACTTC. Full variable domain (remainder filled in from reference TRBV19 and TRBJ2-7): DGGITQSPKYLFRKEGQNVTLSCEQNLNHDAMYWYRQDPGQGLRLIYYSQIVNDFQKGDIAEGYSVSREKKESFPLTVTSAQKNPTAFYLCATTDVREVQYFGPGTRLTVT.

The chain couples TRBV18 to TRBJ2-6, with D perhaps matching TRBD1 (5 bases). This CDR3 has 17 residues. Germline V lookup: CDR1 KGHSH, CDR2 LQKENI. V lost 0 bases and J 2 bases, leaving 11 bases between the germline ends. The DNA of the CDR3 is TGTGCCAGCTCACCACCCGACGGCAGGGCTGGGGCCAACGTCCTGACTTTC. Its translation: CASSPPDGRAGANVLTF.

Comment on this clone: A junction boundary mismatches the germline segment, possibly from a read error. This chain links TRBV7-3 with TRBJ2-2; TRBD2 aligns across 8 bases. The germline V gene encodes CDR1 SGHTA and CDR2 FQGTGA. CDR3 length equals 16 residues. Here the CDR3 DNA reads TGTGCCAGCAGCCTTTCCGGGACTAGAGATTCCGGGGAGCTGCTTTTT. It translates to CASSLSGTRDSGELLF.

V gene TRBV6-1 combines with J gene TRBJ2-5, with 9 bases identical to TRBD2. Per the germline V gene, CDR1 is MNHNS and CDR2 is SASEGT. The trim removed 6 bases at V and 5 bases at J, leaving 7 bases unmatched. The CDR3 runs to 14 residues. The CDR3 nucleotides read TGTGCCAGCAGGGATAGCGGGAGCGGGGAGACCCAGTACTTC. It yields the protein CASRDSGSGETQYF.

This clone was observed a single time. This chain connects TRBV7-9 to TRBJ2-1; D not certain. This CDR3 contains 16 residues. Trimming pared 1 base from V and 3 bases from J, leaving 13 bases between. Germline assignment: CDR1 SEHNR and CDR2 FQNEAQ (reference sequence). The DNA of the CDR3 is TGTGCCAGCAGCTTAGGTGTTGGGCGTCACTACAATGAGCAGTTCTTC. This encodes CASSLGVGRHYNEQFF.

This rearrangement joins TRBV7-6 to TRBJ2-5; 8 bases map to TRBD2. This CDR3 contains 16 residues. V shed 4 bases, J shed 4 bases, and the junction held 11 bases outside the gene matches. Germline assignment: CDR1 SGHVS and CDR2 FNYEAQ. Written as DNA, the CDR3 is TGTGCCAGCAGCTCGTTGCGAGCGGGGGCAGCAGAGACCCAGTACTTC. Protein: CASSSLRAGAAETQYF.

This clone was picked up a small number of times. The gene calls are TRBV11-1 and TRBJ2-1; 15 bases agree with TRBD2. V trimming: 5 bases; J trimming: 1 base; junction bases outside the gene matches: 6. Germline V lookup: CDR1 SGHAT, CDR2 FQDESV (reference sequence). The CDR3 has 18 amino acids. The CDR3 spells CASSRGLAGGQSYNEQFF. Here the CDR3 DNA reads TGTGCCAGCAGCCGGGGACTAGCGGGAGGACAGTCCTACAATGAGCAGTTCTTC.

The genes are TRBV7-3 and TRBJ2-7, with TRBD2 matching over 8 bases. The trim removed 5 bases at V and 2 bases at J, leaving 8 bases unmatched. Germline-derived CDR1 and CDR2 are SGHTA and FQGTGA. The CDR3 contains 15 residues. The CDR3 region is CASSPGSGGPYEQYF. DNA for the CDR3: TGTGCCAGCAGCCCCGGGTCGGGAGGGCCCTACGAGCAGTACTTC.

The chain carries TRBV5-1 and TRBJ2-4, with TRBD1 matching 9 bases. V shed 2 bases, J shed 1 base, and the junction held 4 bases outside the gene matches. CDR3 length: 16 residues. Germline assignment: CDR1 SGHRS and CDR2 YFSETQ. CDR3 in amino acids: CASSFGTGRAKNIQYF. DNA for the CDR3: TGCGCCAGCAGCTTTGGGACAGGGCGGGCCAAAAACATTCAGTACTTC.

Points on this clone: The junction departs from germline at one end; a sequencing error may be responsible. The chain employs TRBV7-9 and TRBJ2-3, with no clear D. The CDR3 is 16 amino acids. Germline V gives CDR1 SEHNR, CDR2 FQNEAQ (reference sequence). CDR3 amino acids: CSSRREFSIHTDTQYF. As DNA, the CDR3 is TGTTCCAGCAGACGAGAGTTTAGCATCCACACAGATACGCAGTATTTT. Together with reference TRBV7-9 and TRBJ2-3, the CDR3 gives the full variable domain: DTGVSQNPRHKITKRGQNVTFRCDPISEHNRLYWYRQTLGQGPEFLTYFQNEAQLEKSRLLSDRFSAERPKGSFSTLEIQRTEQGDSAMYLCSSRREFSIHTDTQYFGPGTRLTVL.

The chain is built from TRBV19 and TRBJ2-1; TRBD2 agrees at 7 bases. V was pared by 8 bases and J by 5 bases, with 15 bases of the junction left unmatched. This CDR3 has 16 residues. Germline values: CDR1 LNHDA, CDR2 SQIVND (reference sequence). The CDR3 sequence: CASSMGGVASNNEQFF. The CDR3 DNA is TGTGCCAGTTCTATGGGGGGGGTAGCGTCGAACAATGAGCAGTTCTTC.

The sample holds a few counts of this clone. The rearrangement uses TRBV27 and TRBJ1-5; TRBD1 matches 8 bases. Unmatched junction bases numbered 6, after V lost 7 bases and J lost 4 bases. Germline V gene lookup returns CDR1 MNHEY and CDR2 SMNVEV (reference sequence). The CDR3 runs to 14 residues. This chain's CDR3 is CASKVGQGNQPQHF. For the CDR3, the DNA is TGTGCCAGCAAGGTAGGACAGGGAAATCAGCCCCAGCATTTT.

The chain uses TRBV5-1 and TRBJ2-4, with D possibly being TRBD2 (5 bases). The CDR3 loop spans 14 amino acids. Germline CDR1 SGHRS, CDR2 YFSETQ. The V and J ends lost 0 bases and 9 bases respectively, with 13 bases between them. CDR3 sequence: CASSLGADESIQYF. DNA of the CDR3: TGCGCCAGCAGCTTGGGAGCGGATGAGAGCATTCAGTACTTC.

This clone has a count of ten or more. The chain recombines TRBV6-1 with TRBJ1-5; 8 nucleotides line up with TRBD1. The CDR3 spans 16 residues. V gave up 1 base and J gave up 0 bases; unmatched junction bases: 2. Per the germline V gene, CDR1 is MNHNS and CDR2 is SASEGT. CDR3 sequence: CASSEGTGFSNQPQHF. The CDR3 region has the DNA TGTGCCAGCAGTGAAGGGACAGGGTTTAGCAATCAGCCCCAGCATTTT.

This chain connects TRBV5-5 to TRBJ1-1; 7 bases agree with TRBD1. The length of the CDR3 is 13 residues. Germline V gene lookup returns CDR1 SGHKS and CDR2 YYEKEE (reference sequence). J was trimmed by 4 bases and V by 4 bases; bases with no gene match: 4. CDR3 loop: CASSPQGFTEAFF. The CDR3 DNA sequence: TGTGCCAGCAGCCCACAGGGGTTCACTGAAGCTTTCTTT. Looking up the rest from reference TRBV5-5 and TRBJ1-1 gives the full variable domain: DAGVTQSPTHLIKTRGQQVTLRCSPISGHKSVSWYQQVLGQGPQFIFQYYEKEERGRGNFPDRFSARQFPNYSSELNVNALLLGDSALYLCASSPQGFTEAFFGQGTRLTVV.

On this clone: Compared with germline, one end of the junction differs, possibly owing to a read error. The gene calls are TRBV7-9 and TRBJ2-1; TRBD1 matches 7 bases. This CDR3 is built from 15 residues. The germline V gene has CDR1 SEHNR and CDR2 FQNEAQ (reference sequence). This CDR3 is CSSSSSTGVYNEQFF. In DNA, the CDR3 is TGTTCCAGCAGCTCCTCTACAGGGGTCTACAATGAGCAGTTCTTC.

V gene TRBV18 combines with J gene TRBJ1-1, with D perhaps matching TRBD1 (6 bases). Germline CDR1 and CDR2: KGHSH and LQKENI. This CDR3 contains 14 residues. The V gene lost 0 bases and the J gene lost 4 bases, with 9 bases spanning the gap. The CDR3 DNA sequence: TGTGCCAGCTCACCACCCACAGGGACCACTGAAGCTTTCTTT. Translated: CASSPPTGTTEAFF.

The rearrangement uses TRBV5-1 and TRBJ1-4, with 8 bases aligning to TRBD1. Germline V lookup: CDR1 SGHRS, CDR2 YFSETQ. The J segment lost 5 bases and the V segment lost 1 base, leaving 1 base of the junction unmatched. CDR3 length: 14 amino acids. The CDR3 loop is CASSLTGGNEKLFF. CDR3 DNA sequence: TGCGCCAGCAGCTTGACAGGGGGGAATGAAAAACTGTTTTTT.